This T cell receptor (beta chain) stems from a study of blood T cell repertoires in COVID-19. This clone appeared once. The J segment lost 5 bases and the V segment lost 4 bases, leaving 7 bases of the junction unmatched. This CDR3 contains 14 residues. CDR1 MNHEY and CDR2 SMNVEV come from the germline V gene (reference sequence). Study processing details: The authors estimated nucleated cell counts from reference gene primer amplification. This table comes from immunoSEQ multiplex PCR, and its TCRdb copy is limited to in-frame clones, with some not included. The V and J calls and the clone size are those of that table, but D and trimming were determined from the DNA. The sample lists some 330,000 clones, 88% occurring once.

The chain carries TRBV27 and TRBJ1-2; 7 bases agree with TRBD1. Material: peripheral blood. The sequence derives from a woman aged 45-65 years with active or convalescent COVID-19. This chain's CDR3 is CASSSQGGGYGYTF. CDR3 nucleotide sequence: TGTGCCAGCAGTTCCCAAGGGGGCGGGTATGGCTACACCTTC.